The sequence of this TCR beta chain was determined in a study of shared clonotypes between healthy human individuals. Background on the study: Each donor had three CD4 naive, three CD4 memory, two CD8 naive and one CD8 memory plate. Notes on the study in general: Clonotypes not shared had lower generation probabilities than those common to all four donors.

The J segment lost 0 bases and the V segment lost 4 bases, leaving 5 bases of the junction unmatched. The CDR3 is 16 residues long. Germline loops: CDR1 SGDLS, CDR2 YYNGEE. Profiling relied on immunoSEQ multiplex PCR, and the TCRdb table lists in-frame clones only, not all of them. The sample contains a few million clones, around 90% of which appear only once. For this clone: Antigen: not known.

Sequenced input: naive CD4+ T cells sorted from blood. Sample subset: CD45RA+ positively selected. This TCR came from a young man in good health. V usage is TRBV9 and J usage is TRBJ2-2; TRBD1 matches at 8 bases. The CDR3 bases are TGTGCCAGCAGCACTGCAGGGGGCGCGAACACCGGGGAGCTGTTTTTT. Amino acid sequence: CASSTAGGANTGELFF. The entire variable domain, with the rest obtained from reference TRBV9 and TRBJ2-2, is as follows: DSGVTQTPKHLITATGQRVTLRCSPRSGDLSVYWYQQSLDQGLQFLIQYYNGEERAKGNILERFSAQQFPDLHSELNLSSLELGDSALYFCASSTAGGANTGELFFGEGSRLTVL.